Following are 30 T cell receptor beta chains from one sample sequenced in a study of cytomegalovirus exposure and HLA in healthy donors. Primers: 60 Vbeta forward and 13 Jbeta reverse. Repertoires were generated with immunoSEQ multiplex PCR, while TCRdb's copy carries only in-frame clones and drops some. The sample lists about 50,000 clones; 60% to 80% were seen once. Sequenced material: PBMCs. Source of these receptors: a woman aged 40 to 55 in good health and CMV-seropositive.

The chain links TRBV6-1 to TRBJ1-6, with 8 bases lining up with TRBD1. Trimming cost V 6 bases and J 11 bases; bases outside gene matches: 12. The V gene's germline CDR1 is MNHNS and CDR2 SASEGT. This CDR3 comprises 15 residues. The CDR3 DNA reads as TGTGCCAGCAGACCGACAGGGGCGCCAGGTCCACCCCTCCACTTT. Its protein is CASRPTGAPGPPLHF.

The chain is built from TRBV5-1 and TRBJ2-3; a weak D match, TRBD2 (6 bases). This CDR3 is built from 12 residues. Trimming stripped 6 bases from V and 6 bases from J, with 11 bases between. Germline loops: CDR1 SGHRS, CDR2 YFSETQ. Here the CDR3 DNA reads TGCGCCAGCAACGCGGGGTCTGATACGCAGTATTTT. It codes for CASNAGSDTQYF.

The chain links TRBV5-1 to TRBJ2-1, with TRBD2 identical over 8 bases. CDR1 is SGHRS, CDR2 YFSETQ, per germline. The CDR3 is made up of 19 amino acids. Trimming removed 7 bases from V and 2 bases from J; junction bases left unmatched: 20. The CDR3: CASYLSSRLASKPYNEQFF. The CDR3 bases are TGCGCCAGCTACCTCTCGAGTCGACTAGCGAGTAAACCCTACAATGAGCAGTTCTTC.

The chain has TRBV30 and TRBJ2-7; 7 nucleotides match TRBD1. The V gene's germline CDR1 is GTSNPN and CDR2 SVGIG (reference sequence). This CDR3 contains 12 residues. The trim removed 5 bases at V and 9 bases at J, leaving 10 bases unmatched. CDR3 sequence: CAWGQTGTVQYF. DNA of the CDR3: TGTGCCTGGGGACAAACAGGGACAGTGCAGTACTTC.

The gene calls are TRBV6-6 and TRBJ2-1; 8 nucleotides agree with TRBD1. V lost 7 bases and J lost 5; bases outside the gene matches: 10. The V gene's germline CDR1 is MNHNY and CDR2 SVGAGI (reference sequence). The CDR3 has 15 amino acids. CDR3 sequence: CASTTRDRTDNEQFF. The CDR3 coding sequence is TGTGCCAGCACCACCCGGGACAGGACCGACAATGAGCAGTTCTTC.

Here the CDR3 reads CASSPPSARGTEAFF. CDR3 bases: TGTGCCAGCAGCCCCCCCAGTGCCAGGGGCACTGAAGCTTTCTTT. V and J are TRBV11-2 and TRBJ1-1; perhaps TRBD1 as D (6 bases). The CDR3 totals 15 residues. V was pared by 5 bases and J by 4 bases, with 17 bases between. CDR1 and CDR2 (germline): SGHAT, FQNNGV.

The rearrangement links TRBV29-1 to TRBJ1-6, with 8 positions matching TRBD1. Germline assignment: CDR1 SQVTM and CDR2 ANQGSEA. Trimming at V came to 5 bases and at J to 1 base, leaving 4 bases not matched to a gene. This CDR3 spans 15 amino acids. The CDR3 DNA is TGCAGCGTTCGGACAGGGAGTTCCTATAATTCACCCCTCCACTTT. This translates into CSVRTGSSYNSPLHF.

This sequence joins TRBV6-1 and TRBJ2-7; 10 bases are shared with TRBD2. The CDR3 is made up of 17 amino acids. Germline CDR1 reads MNHNS; CDR2 reads SASEGT. V lost 4 bases, J lost 2 bases, and 11 bases stayed unmatched. The DNA for the CDR3 is TGTGCCAGCAGTGGAGCGGCAAGCGGGGGGGCGACCTACGAGCAGTACTTC. Its protein is CASSGAASGGATYEQYF.

This clone appeared once. The chain has TRBV28 and TRBJ1-2; D unresolved. Trimming removed 6 bases from V and 0 bases from J, with 5 bases in between. Germline assignment: CDR1 MDHEN and CDR2 SYDVKM. CDR3 length: 12 residues. The DNA for the CDR3 is TGTGCCAGCAGAACAACTAACTATGGCTACACCTTC. This codes for CASRTTNYGYTF.

The chain combines TRBV7-2 with TRBJ2-3; 8 nucleotides line up with TRBD2. This CDR3 has 14 residues. Per the germline V gene, CDR1 is SGHTA and CDR2 is FQGNSA. With 6 bases clipped from V and 6 bases from J, the junction kept 8 bases outside the gene matches. The CDR3 spells CASSEARGGDTQYF. For the CDR3, the DNA is TGTGCCAGCAGTGAGGCCCGGGGGGGTGATACGCAGTATTTT.

The gene calls are TRBV7-8 and TRBJ1-5; the match to TRBD1 covers 9 bases. The V gene's germline CDR1 is SGHVS and CDR2 FQNEAQ. This CDR3 has 14 amino acids. Trimming removed 5 bases from V and 5 bases from J; junction bases left unmatched: 4. The CDR3 DNA is TGTGCCAGCAGCACTCGGACAGGGGATCAGCCCCAGCATTTT. Protein sequence: CASSTRTGDQPQHF.

J is TRBJ2-2 and V is TRBV21-1; the DNA was not compared with TRBD1, the D call given in the table. TRBV21-1 is shown as a pseudogene. The CDR3 runs 16 residues. As DNA, the CDR3 is TGTGCCAGCAGCAAATCAACGGACACATGCACCGGGGAGCTGTTTTTT. It yields the protein CASSKSTDTCTGELFF.

The chain employs TRBV7-3 and TRBJ1-3; perhaps TRBD1 as D (5 bases). The CDR3 has 15 residues. CDR1 is SGHTA and CDR2 is FQGTGA in the germline V gene. Trimming cost V 5 bases and J 2 bases, with 13 bases left between them. CDR3 DNA: TGTGCCAGCAGCCGCGACAGCTATGCTGGAAACACCATATATTTT. Translated, it gives CASSRDSYAGNTIYF.

The genes are TRBV18 and TRBJ2-2; TRBD1 matches 8 bases. The CDR3 covers 16 residues. Germline CDR1 reads KGHSH; CDR2 reads LQKENI. V was clipped by 2 bases and J by 1 base; unmatched bases: 3. CDR3 sequence: CASSPKTGGNTGELFF. The CDR3 nucleotides read TGTGCCAGCTCACCAAAAACAGGGGGGAACACCGGGGAGCTGTTTTTT.

V usage is TRBV4-2 and J usage is TRBJ2-2, with D possibly being TRBD2 (5 bases). V lost 0 bases, J lost 0 bases, and 14 bases lay in between. CDR1 LGHNA and CDR2 YNFKEQ come from the germline V gene. This CDR3 has 18 amino acids. The CDR3 loop is CASSQDTSSRANTGELFF. In nucleotides, the CDR3 is TGTGCCAGCAGCCAAGATACTTCCTCGCGGGCGAACACCGGGGAGCTGTTTTTT.

CDR3 region: CASSIPRGNTEAFF. CDR3 sequence (DNA): TGTGCCAGTAGTATCCCCAGGGGGAATACTGAAGCTTTCTTT. The chain recombines TRBV19 with TRBJ1-1; 7 bases match TRBD1. Germline CDR1 is LNHDA and CDR2 is SQIVND (reference sequence). This CDR3 has 14 residues. J lost 5 bases, V lost 3 bases, and 6 bases had no gene match.

The gene calls are TRBV7-2 and TRBJ2-5; unclear D gene. The CDR3 has 14 amino acids. Per the germline V gene, CDR1 is SGHTA and CDR2 is FQGNSA. Trimming removed 1 base from V and 4 bases from J, with 10 bases in between. The CDR3 loop is CASSLGPFPETQYF. The CDR3 region has the DNA TGTGCCAGCAGCTTAGGGCCCTTTCCAGAGACCCAGTACTTC. Looking up the rest from reference TRBV7-2 and TRBJ2-5 gives the full variable domain: GAGVSQSPSNKVTEKGKDVELRCDPISGHTALYWYRQSLGQGLEFLIYFQGNSAPDKSGLPSDRFSAERTGGSVSTLTIQRTQQEDSAVYLCASSLGPFPETQYFGPGTRLLVL.

This chain joins TRBV30 and TRBJ2-7; D may be TRBD1 (5 bases). The V gene lost 1 base and the J gene lost 0 bases, with 10 bases spanning the gap. Germline CDR1 is GTSNPN and CDR2 is SVGIG (reference sequence). There are 14 residues in the CDR3. The CDR3 DNA sequence: TGTGCCTGGAGTGGGGGCAGTCACTCCTACGAGCAGTACTTC. It yields the protein CAWSGGSHSYEQYF.

This clone turned up a few times. This chain links TRBV7-9 with TRBJ2-5; 11 nucleotides align to TRBD2. Germline V gives CDR1 SEHNR, CDR2 FQNEAQ (reference sequence). Trimming removed 2 bases from V and 3 bases from J; junction bases left unmatched: 5. This CDR3 is 16 amino acids long. CDR3 DNA sequence: TGTGCCAGCAGCTTATTCACTAGCGGGGGAAAAGAGACCCAGTACTTC. Its protein is CASSLFTSGGKETQYF.

This chain links TRBV5-6 with TRBJ1-2, with TRBD1 matching over 10 bases. Germline trimming cut 6 bases from V and 2 bases from J; bases unmatched to any gene: 7. CDR3 size: 15 residues. CDR1 is SGHDT and CDR2 is YYEEEE in the germline V gene. This CDR3 reads CASTSRQGANYGYTF. CDR3 DNA sequence: TGTGCCAGCACCTCCAGACAGGGGGCAAACTATGGCTACACCTTC.

The V call is TRBV10-1, the J call TRBJ2-5, with a weak D call TRBD1 (6 bases). The end of the DNA aligns better with TRBJ2-7, so the J call may be wrong. Germline V gene sequence: CDR1 WNHNN, CDR2 SYGVQD (reference sequence). The CDR3 runs to 14 residues. DNA of the CDR3: TGCGCCAGCAGTGAGTCGGGAAGGGGGTACGAGCAGTACTTC. Its translation: CASSESGRGYEQYF.

The chain recombines TRBV27 with TRBJ2-7, with a possible D match to TRBD1 (6 bases). The V and J ends lost 10 bases and 5 bases respectively, with 18 bases between them. The CDR3 has 13 residues. CDR1 is MNHEY and CDR2 is SMNVEV in the germline V gene (reference sequence). CDR3 nucleotides: TGTGCCACCAAGGGACAAGTCCCGGACGAGCAGTACTTC. Translating it yields CATKGQVPDEQYF.

This clone was seen a handful of times. The chain couples TRBV28 to TRBJ1-3; tentative D call: TRBD1 (6 bases). Trimming left V 5 bases short and J 0 bases short, with 14 bases between. This CDR3 contains 16 residues. Germline V gene lookup returns CDR1 MDHEN and CDR2 SYDVKM. CDR3 DNA: TGTGCCAGCAGTCCAGCTGGACAGATCTCTGGAAACACCATATATTTT. The encoded protein is CASSPAGQISGNTIYF.

This clone was observed a few times. This chain uses TRBV7-9 with TRBJ1-5; no clear D. Germline CDR1 reads SEHNR; CDR2 reads FQNEAQ (reference sequence). This CDR3 region has 15 residues. V was pared by 5 bases and J by 0 bases, with 11 bases between. The CDR3 loop reads CASSPRGDSNQPQHF. Written as DNA, the CDR3 is TGTGCCAGCAGCCCCCGAGGAGATAGCAATCAGCCCCAGCATTTT.

V is TRBV6-1 and J is TRBJ2-1; 10 bases are a match to TRBD1. V gave up 6 bases and J gave up 6 bases; unmatched junction bases: 5. This CDR3 is 14 amino acids long. Germline V gene lookup returns CDR1 MNHNS and CDR2 SASEGT. The CDR3 protein is CASRGTGVGNEQFF. CDR3 DNA: TGTGCCAGCAGGGGGACAGGGGTCGGCAATGAGCAGTTCTTC.

The rearrangement joins TRBV6-6 to TRBJ2-5; 7 nucleotides line up with TRBD2. Germline assignment: CDR1 MNHNY and CDR2 SVGAGI (reference sequence). This CDR3 contains 14 residues. V lost 6 bases to trimming and J lost 2 bases; unmatched junction nucleotides: 6. CDR3 sequence: CASRASGGQETQYF. The DNA of the CDR3 is TGTGCCAGCAGAGCATCGGGGGGTCAAGAGACCCAGTACTTC.

V gene TRBV6-5 combines with J gene TRBJ1-4, with D unresolved. Germline V lookup: CDR1 MNHEY, CDR2 SVGAGI. The CDR3 runs to 15 residues. V was cut by 0 bases and J by 6 bases, with 11 bases left in between. This CDR3 reads CASSYSSGIDEKLFF. The CDR3 DNA reads TGTGCCAGCAGTTACTCATCGGGGATTGATGAAAAACTGTTTTTT.

The chain carries TRBV14 and TRBJ1-5, with TRBD1 matching 7 bases. CDR3 size: 13 residues. Trimming removed 4 bases from V and 5 bases from J; junction bases left unmatched: 2. Germline V gives CDR1 SGHDN, CDR2 FVKESK. CDR3 DNA: TGTGCCAGCAGCCGGGACAGCGATCAGCCCCAGCATTTT. Translation gives CASSRDSDQPQHF.

The chain uses TRBV6-5 and TRBJ1-2, with a tentative D call TRBD1 (6 bases). The V gene's germline CDR1 is MNHEY and CDR2 SVGAGI. The V gene lost 6 bases and the J gene lost 5 bases, with 10 bases spanning the gap. The CDR3 totals 12 residues. CDR3 amino acids: CASRGGRYGYTF. In DNA, the CDR3 is TGTGCCAGCAGGGGGGGGCGTTATGGCTACACCTTC.

The genes are TRBV4-1 and TRBJ2-7, with 9 bases that match TRBD1. J gave up 5 bases and V 6 bases, and 8 bases lay outside the gene matches. The germline V gene has CDR1 MGHRA and CDR2 YSYEKL. This CDR3 is built from 14 residues. CDR3 amino acids: CASRPGTGSHEQYF. As DNA, the CDR3 is TGCGCCAGCAGACCCGGGACAGGGAGCCACGAGCAGTACTTC.